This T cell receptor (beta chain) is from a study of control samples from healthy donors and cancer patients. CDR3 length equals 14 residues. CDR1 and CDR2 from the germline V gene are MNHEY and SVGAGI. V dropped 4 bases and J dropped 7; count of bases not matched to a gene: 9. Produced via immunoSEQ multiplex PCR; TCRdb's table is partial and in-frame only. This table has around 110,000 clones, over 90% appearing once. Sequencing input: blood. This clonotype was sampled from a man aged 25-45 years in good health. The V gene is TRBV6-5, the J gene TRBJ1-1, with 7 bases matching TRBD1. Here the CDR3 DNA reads TGTGCCAGCAGTTCCTTGGGAGACAGGGTTGAAGCTTTCTTT. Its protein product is CASSSLGDRVEAFF.